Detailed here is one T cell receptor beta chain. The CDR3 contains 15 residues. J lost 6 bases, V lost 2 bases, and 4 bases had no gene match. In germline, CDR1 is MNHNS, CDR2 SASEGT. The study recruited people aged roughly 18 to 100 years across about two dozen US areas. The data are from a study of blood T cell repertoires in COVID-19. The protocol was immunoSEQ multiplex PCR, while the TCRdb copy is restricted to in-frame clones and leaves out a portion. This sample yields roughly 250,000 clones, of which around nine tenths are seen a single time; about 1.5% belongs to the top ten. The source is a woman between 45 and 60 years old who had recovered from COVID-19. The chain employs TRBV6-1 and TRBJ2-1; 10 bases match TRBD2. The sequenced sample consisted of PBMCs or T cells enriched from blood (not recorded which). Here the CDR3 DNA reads TGTGCCAGCAGTGAAAGGCTAGCGGGAGTCAATGAGCAGTTCTTC. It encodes CASSERLAGVNEQFF.